This TCR beta chain was profiled in a study of blood T cell repertoires in COVID-19. Study-wide background: Specimens from acute and convalescent COVID-19 originated in the United States, Italy and Spain.

The CDR3 contains 13 residues. Germline V gene sequence: CDR1 SEHNR, CDR2 FQNEAQ (reference sequence). V was shortened by 3 bases and J by 6 bases, with 11 bases between the two germline ends. TCRdb's copy holds only in-frame clones and misses some; the assay was immunoSEQ multiplex PCR. The sample has around 140,000 clones, roughly 80% seen once. A word on this clone: The same CDR3 can be traced to other DNA sequences in this sample.

The sample comprised peripheral blood. The receptor was isolated from a man aged 50-59 years with acute or convalescent COVID-19. V and J are TRBV7-9 and TRBJ1-2, with no clear D. CDR3 DNA: TGTGCCAGCAGCTTGAACAGTCTAAATGGCTACACCTTC. Its protein product is CASSLNSLNGYTF.